Presented here are 8 T cell receptor beta chains from one specimen sequenced in a study of blood T cell repertoires in COVID-19. The table came from immunoSEQ multiplex PCR; TCRdb's copy has only in-frame clones and leaves some out. The table has about 50,000 clones, around 86% seen once. The sample was peripheral blood. The receptors originated from an elderly woman with COVID-19, enrolled during active disease.

The rearrangement links TRBV11-2 to TRBJ1-2; TRBD1 matches at 11 bases. The trim removed 2 bases at V and 4 bases at J, leaving 6 bases unmatched. Germline assignment: CDR1 SGHAT and CDR2 FQNNGV. This CDR3 is built from 16 residues. CDR3 in DNA: TGTGCCAGCAGCTTACTCAGGACAGGGGGCTTCTATGGCTACACCTTC. Translation gives CASSLLRTGGFYGYTF.

The V call is TRBV6-6, the J call TRBJ1-3, with TRBD1 identical over 9 bases. The length of the CDR3 is 16 residues. Germline V gives CDR1 MNHNY, CDR2 SVGAGI (reference sequence). V dropped 5 bases and J dropped 4; count of bases not matched to a gene: 9. CDR3 region: CASSPRQGVTGNTIYF. The CDR3 DNA sequence: TGTGCCAGCAGTCCTAGACAGGGGGTAACGGGAAACACCATATATTTT.

The V and J genes are TRBV5-1 and TRBJ2-3, with TRBD2 matching 10 bases. The CDR3 extends over 20 amino acids. The germline CDR1 and CDR2 sequences are SGHRS and YFSETQ. J lost 2 bases, V lost 4 bases, and 19 bases had no gene match. The CDR3 DNA sequence: TGCGCCAGCAGCCCCTCCAGGCTTCACAGCGGGAGGGGATACACAGATACGCAGTATTTT. It encodes CASSPSRLHSGRGYTDTQYF.

The rearrangement links TRBV3-1 (or the pseudogene TRBV3-2) to TRBJ2-3; the D is unclear. The V end was cut by 3 bases, the J end by 5 bases, with 6 bases between. The CDR3 has 12 residues. The germline V gene encodes CDR1 LGHDT and CDR2 YNNKEL (reference sequence). The CDR3 nucleotides read TGTGCCAGCAGCCAGAACAGAGATACGCAGTATTTT. Its protein product is CASSQNRDTQYF.

V and J are TRBV7-9 and TRBJ2-7; 7 nucleotides line up with TRBD1. V was clipped by 4 bases and J by 2 bases; unmatched bases: 2. CDR1 is SEHNR and CDR2 is FQNEAQ in the germline V gene (reference sequence). The CDR3 spans 13 residues. The CDR3 reads CASSSGGTYEQYF. The CDR3 coding sequence is TGTGCCAGCAGCTCAGGGGGAACCTACGAGCAGTACTTC.

The genes are TRBV28 and TRBJ1-6, with 8 nucleotides matching TRBD1. This CDR3 region has 14 residues. CDR1 is MDHEN, CDR2 SYDVKM, per germline. V lost 3 bases, J lost 6 bases, and 1 base stayed unmatched. This CDR3 reads CASSLDRVNSPLHF. CDR3 in DNA: TGTGCCAGCAGTTTGGACAGGGTTAATTCACCCCTCCACTTT.

This clone was seen only a few times. J is TRBJ1-2 and V is TRBV5-1, with 7 bases aligning to TRBD1. V lost 7 bases, J lost 5 bases, and 2 bases stayed unmatched. The CDR3 runs to 11 residues. Looked up from germline, CDR1 is SGHRS and CDR2 is YFSETQ. As DNA, the CDR3 is TGCGCCAGCCGACAGGGTTATGGCTACACCTTC. Its protein is CASRQGYGYTF.

The chain links TRBV5-1 to TRBJ2-7, with TRBD1 matching over 9 bases. The CDR3 loop spans 14 amino acids. Germline lookup yields CDR1 SGHRS and CDR2 YFSETQ. V dropped 3 bases and J dropped 4; count of bases not matched to a gene: 5. Here the CDR3 DNA reads TGCGCCAGCAGCTGGGGGACAGGGTCGTACGAGCAGTACTTC. Protein sequence: CASSWGTGSYEQYF.